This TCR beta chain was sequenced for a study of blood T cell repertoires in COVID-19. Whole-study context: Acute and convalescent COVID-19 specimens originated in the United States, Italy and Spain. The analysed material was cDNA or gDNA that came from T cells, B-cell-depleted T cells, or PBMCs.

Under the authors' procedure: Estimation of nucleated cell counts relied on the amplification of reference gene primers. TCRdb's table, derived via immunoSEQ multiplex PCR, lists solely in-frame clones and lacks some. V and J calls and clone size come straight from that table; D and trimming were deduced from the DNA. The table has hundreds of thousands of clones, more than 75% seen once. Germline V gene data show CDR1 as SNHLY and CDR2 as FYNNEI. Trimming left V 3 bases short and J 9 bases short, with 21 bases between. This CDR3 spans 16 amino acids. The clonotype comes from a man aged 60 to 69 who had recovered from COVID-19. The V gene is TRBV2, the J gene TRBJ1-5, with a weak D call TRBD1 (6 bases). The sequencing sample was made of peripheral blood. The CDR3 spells CASSEGAGQVGWPQHF. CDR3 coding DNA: TGTGCCAGCAGTGAGGGGGCAGGGCAGGTCGGCTGGCCCCAGCATTTT.